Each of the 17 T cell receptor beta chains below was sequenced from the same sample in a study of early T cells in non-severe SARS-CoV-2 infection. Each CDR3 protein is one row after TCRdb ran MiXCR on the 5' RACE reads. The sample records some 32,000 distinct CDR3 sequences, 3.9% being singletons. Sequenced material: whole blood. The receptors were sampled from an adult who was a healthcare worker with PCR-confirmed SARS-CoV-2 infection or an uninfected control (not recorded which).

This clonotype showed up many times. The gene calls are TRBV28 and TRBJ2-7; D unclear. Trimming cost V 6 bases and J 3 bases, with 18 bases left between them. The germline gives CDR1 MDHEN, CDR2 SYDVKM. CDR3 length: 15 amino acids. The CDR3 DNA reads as TGTGCCAGCAGCTCTGAAAGGGTCGTCCGCTACGAGCAGTACTTC. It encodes CASSSERVVRYEQYF.

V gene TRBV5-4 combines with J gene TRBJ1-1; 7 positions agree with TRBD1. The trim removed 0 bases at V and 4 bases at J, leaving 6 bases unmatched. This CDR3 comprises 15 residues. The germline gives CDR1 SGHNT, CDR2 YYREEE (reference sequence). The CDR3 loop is CASSLEAGGVTEAFF. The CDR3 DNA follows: TGTGCCAGCAGCTTGGAAGCAGGGGGGGTCACTGAAGCTTTCTTT.

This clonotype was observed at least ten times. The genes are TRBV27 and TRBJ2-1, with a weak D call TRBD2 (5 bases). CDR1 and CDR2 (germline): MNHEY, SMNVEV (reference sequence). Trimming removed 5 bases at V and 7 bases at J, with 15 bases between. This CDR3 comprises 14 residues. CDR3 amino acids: CASSLLHGGNEQFF. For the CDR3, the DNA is TGTGCCAGCAGTCTCCTTCACGGCGGGAATGAGCAGTTCTTC.

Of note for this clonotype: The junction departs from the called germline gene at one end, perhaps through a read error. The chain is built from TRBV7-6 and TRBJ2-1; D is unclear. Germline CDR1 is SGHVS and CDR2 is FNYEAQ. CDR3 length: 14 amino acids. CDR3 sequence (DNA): TGTGTCAGCAGCTTAGTTCTGCTAGGCAATGAGCAGTTCTTC. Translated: CVSSLVLLGNEQFF.

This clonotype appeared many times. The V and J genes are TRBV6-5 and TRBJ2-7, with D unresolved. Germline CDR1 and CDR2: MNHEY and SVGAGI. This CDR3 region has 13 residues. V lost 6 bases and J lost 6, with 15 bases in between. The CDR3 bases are TGTGCCAGCAGATTTTCAGGTCCCGGCGAGCAGTACTTC. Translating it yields CASRFSGPGEQYF.

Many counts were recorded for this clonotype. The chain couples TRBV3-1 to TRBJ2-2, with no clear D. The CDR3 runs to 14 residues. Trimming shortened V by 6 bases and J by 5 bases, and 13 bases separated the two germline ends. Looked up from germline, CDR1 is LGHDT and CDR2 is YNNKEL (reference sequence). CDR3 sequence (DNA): TGTGCCAGCAGGGGCCCTATTTTGACCGGGGAGCTGTTTTTT. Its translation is CASRGPILTGELFF.

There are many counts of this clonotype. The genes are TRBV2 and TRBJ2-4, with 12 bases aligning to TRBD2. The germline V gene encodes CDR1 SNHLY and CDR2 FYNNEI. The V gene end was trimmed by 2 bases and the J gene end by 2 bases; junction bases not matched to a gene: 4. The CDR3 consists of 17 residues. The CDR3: CASSEIGLAGSKNIQYF. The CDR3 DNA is TGTGCCAGCAGTGAAATAGGACTAGCGGGGTCCAAAAACATTCAGTACTTC.

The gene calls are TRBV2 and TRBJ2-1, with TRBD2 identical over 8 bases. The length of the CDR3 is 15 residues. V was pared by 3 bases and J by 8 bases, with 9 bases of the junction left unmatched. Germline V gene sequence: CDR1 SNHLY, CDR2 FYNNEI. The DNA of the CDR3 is TGTGCCAGCAGTGATCTGGCGGGAGGAGTCGATGAGCAGTTCTTC. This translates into CASSDLAGGVDEQFF. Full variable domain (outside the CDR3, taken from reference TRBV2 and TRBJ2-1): EPEVTQTPSHQVTQMGQEVILRCVPISNHLYFYWYRQILGQKVEFLVSFYNNEISEKSEIFDDQFSVERPDGSNFTLKIRSTKLEDSAMYFCASSDLAGGVDEQFFGPGTRLTVL.

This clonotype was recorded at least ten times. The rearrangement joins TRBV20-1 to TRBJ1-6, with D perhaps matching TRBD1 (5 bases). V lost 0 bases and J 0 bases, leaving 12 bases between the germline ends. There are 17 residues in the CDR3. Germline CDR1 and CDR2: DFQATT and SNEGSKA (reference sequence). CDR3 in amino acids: CSARDPQGSSYNSPLHF. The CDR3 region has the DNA TGCAGTGCTAGAGATCCCCAGGGAAGCTCCTATAATTCACCCCTCCACTTT.

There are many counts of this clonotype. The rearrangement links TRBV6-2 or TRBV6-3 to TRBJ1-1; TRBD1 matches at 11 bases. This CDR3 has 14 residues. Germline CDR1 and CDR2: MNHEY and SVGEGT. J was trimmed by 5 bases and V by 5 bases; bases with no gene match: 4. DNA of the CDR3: TGTGCCAGCAGTCGGGACAGGGGGTTAACTGAAGCTTTCTTT. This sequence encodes CASSRDRGLTEAFF.

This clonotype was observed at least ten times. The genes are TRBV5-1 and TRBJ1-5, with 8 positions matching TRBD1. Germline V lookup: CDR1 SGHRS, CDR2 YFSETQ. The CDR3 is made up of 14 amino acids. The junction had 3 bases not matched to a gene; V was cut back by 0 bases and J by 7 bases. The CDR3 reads CASSLGDRGQPQHF. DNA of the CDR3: TGCGCCAGCAGCTTGGGTGACAGGGGACAGCCCCAGCATTTT.

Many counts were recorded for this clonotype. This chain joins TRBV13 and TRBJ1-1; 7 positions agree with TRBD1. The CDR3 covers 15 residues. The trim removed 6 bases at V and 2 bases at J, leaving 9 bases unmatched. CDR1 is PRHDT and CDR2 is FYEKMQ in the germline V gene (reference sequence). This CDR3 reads CASRVPGTVNTEAFF. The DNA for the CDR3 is TGTGCCAGCAGGGTCCCCGGGACAGTAAACACTGAAGCTTTCTTT.

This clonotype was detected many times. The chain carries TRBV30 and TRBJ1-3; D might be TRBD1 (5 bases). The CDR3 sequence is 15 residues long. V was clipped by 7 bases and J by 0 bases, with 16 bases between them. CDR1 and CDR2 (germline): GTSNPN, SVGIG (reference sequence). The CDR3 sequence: CASTGALHSGNTIYF. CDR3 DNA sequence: TGTGCCTCAACAGGAGCCCTACACTCTGGAAACACCATATATTTT.

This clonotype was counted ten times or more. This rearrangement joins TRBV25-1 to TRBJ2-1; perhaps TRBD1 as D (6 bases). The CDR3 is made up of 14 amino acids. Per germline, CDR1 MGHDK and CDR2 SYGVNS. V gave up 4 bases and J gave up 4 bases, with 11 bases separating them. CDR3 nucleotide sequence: TGTGCCAGCAGTGCACGAGGGGGATACAATGAGCAGTTCTTC. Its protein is CASSARGGYNEQFF.

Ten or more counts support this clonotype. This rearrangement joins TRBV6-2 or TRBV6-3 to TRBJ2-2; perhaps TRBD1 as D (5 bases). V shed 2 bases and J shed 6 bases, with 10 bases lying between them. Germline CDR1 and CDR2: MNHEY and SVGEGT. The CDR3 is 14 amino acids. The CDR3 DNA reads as TGTGCCAGCAGTTACGCAGGGTTTGCCGGGGAGCTGTTTTTT. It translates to CASSYAGFAGELFF.

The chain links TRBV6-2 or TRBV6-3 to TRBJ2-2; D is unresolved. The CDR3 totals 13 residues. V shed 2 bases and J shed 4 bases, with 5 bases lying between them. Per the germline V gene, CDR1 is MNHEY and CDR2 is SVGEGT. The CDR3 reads CASSYPFTGELFF. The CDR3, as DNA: TGTGCCAGCAGTTACCCCTTCACCGGGGAGCTGTTTTTT.

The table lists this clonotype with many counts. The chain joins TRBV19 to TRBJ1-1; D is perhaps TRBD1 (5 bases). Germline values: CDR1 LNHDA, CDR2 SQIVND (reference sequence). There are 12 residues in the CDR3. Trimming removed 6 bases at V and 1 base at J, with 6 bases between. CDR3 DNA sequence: TGTGCCAGTAGAACAGGGAACACTGAAGCTTTCTTT. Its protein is CASRTGNTEAFF.